One and the same sample provided the 23 T cell receptor beta chains below, sequenced in a study of blood T cell repertoires in COVID-19. The table came from immunoSEQ multiplex PCR; TCRdb's copy has only in-frame clones and leaves some out. This table has over 60,000 clones, around 76% appearing once. The specimen was peripheral blood. These receptors all come from a human donor in a cohort sampled during active COVID-19.

This clone was recorded a few times. The chain joins TRBV18 to TRBJ2-1; D is possibly TRBD2 (6 bases). The CDR3 totals 15 residues. Per the germline V gene, CDR1 is KGHSH and CDR2 is LQKENI. The V end was cut by 0 bases, the J end by 2 bases, with 8 bases between. CDR3 in amino acids: CASSPPSGPYNEQFF. The DNA of the CDR3 is TGTGCCAGCTCACCACCTAGCGGTCCCTACAATGAGCAGTTCTTC.

V usage is TRBV4-2 and J usage is TRBJ2-7, with D maybe TRBD2 (5 bases). CDR3 size: 16 residues. With 0 bases removed from V and 4 bases from J, the gap between germline ends came to 16 bases. Germline V gives CDR1 LGHNA, CDR2 YNFKEQ. The CDR3 coding sequence is TGTGCCAGCAGCCAAGATGGGCGGACTGGTGAGTACGAGCAGTACTTC. It specifies CASSQDGRTGEYEQYF.

The chain has TRBV30 and TRBJ1-1; the D gene is possibly TRBD1 (5 bases). Trimming shortened V by 3 bases and J by 6 bases, and 11 bases separated the two germline ends. The CDR3 sequence is 12 residues long. CDR1 and CDR2 (germline): GTSNPN, SVGIG (reference sequence). The CDR3 here is CAWSMRGPEAFF. In DNA, the CDR3 is TGTGCCTGGAGCATGCGGGGCCCTGAAGCTTTCTTT.

This clone was picked up a small number of times. The V and J genes are TRBV5-5 and TRBJ2-7; 7 nucleotides line up with TRBD1. Germline CDR1 SGHKS, CDR2 YYEKEE (reference sequence). This CDR3 is built from 14 residues. V was pared by 5 bases and J by 0 bases, with 5 bases of the junction left unmatched. The CDR3 loop is CASRIRQGSYEQYF. The CDR3 DNA sequence: TGTGCCAGCAGGATCAGACAGGGCTCCTACGAGCAGTACTTC.

The chain joins TRBV6-5 to TRBJ2-3, with D maybe TRBD1 (6 bases). Germline CDR1 and CDR2: MNHEY and SVGAGI. The CDR3 is made up of 15 amino acids. The ends were cut back, 5 bases at V and 2 bases at J, with 14 bases in the middle. In DNA form, the CDR3 reads TGTGCCAGCAGTACAGACAGGACCTACACAGATACGCAGTATTTT. This sequence encodes CASSTDRTYTDTQYF.

This chain joins TRBV7-9 and TRBJ1-2; 7 nucleotides align to TRBD1. Losses at the gene ends were 2 bases for V and 7 bases for J; bases not matched to a gene: 10. The CDR3 length is 15 residues. In germline, CDR1 is SEHNR, CDR2 FQNEAQ (reference sequence). The CDR3: CASSLTHRGMVGYTF. The CDR3 bases are TGTGCCAGCAGCTTAACCCACAGGGGAATGGTTGGCTACACCTTC.

CDR3 in DNA: TGTGCCAGCAGCCAAGAACCAGGGGAGACCCAGTACTTC. Translating it yields CASSQEPGETQYF. The chain employs TRBV3-1 (or the pseudogene TRBV3-2) and TRBJ2-5, with a weak D call TRBD1 (5 bases). Per germline, CDR1 LGHDT and CDR2 YNNKEL (reference sequence). The CDR3 has 13 amino acids. Trimming removed 0 bases from V and 5 bases from J, with 7 bases in between.

This clone turned up a few times. The CDR3 DNA follows: TGTGCCAGCAGTTACTCGGCTAATTCACCCCTCCACTTT. Translating it yields CASSYSANSPLHF. This chain links TRBV6-5 with TRBJ1-6; D gene uncertain. CDR1 and CDR2 (germline): MNHEY, SVGAGI. Trimming cost V 0 bases and J 6 bases, with 3 bases left between them. This CDR3 is 13 amino acids long.

CDR3 loop: CASSSQVQQGYYYGYTF. The CDR3 DNA follows: TGTGCCAGCAGCTCCCAGGTCCAACAGGGATATTACTATGGCTACACCTTC. The rearrangement uses TRBV7-2 and TRBJ1-2; tentative D call: TRBD1 (6 bases). The CDR3 has 17 amino acids. Germline V CDR1 and CDR2: SGHTA, FQGNSA. Trimming cost V 4 bases and J 3 bases, with 21 bases left between them. Drawing the rest from reference TRBV7-2 and TRBJ1-2, the complete variable domain is GAGVSQSPSNKVTEKGKDVELRCDPISGHTALYWYRQSLGQGLEFLIYFQGNSAPDKSGLPSDRFSAERTGGSVSTLTIQRTQQEDSAVYLCASSSQVQQGYYYGYTFGSGTRLTVV.

V and J are TRBV10-2 and TRBJ1-5, with 7 nucleotides matching TRBD1. The V and J ends lost 6 bases and 7 bases, in that order; junction bases with no gene match: 6. The CDR3 extends over 13 amino acids. Germline V lookup: CDR1 WSHSY, CDR2 SAAADI. CDR3 residues: CASSKGARQPQHF. In DNA, the CDR3 is TGCGCCAGCAGCAAGGGGGCGCGGCAGCCCCAGCATTTT.

The gene calls are TRBV2 and TRBJ1-1, with 7 bases identical to TRBD1. V lost 4 bases, J lost 3 bases, and 2 bases stayed unmatched. The CDR3 contains 13 residues. CDR1 SNHLY and CDR2 FYNNEI come from the germline V gene. CDR3 amino acids: CASSADRDTEAFF. The CDR3 nucleotides read TGTGCCAGCAGTGCCGACAGGGACACTGAAGCTTTCTTT.

The rearrangement uses TRBV19 and TRBJ2-1; TRBD1 matches at 9 bases. The V gene's germline CDR1 is LNHDA and CDR2 SQIVND (reference sequence). The CDR3 is 16 amino acids. V dropped 5 bases and J dropped 7; count of bases not matched to a gene: 12. CDR3 loop: CASSALPTGGLNEQFF. The CDR3 DNA is TGTGCCAGTAGTGCCCTCCCGACAGGGGGTTTAAATGAGCAGTTCTTC.

The rearrangement joins TRBV12-3 or TRBV12-4 to TRBJ1-3; D gene ambiguous. This CDR3 has 12 amino acids. V was shortened by 3 bases and J by 4 bases, with 4 bases between the two germline ends. The CDR3 coding sequence is TGTGCCAGCAGTTTCGAGGGAAACACCATATATTTT. Translation gives CASSFEGNTIYF.

There are a few counts of this clone. Other DNA sequences in the same sample also yield this CDR3. The chain couples TRBV5-1 to TRBJ1-1, with 9 bases matching TRBD1. The CDR3 spans 14 residues. The J segment lost 1 base and the V segment lost 4 bases, leaving 2 bases of the junction unmatched. CDR1 SGHRS and CDR2 YFSETQ come from the germline V gene. Here the CDR3 DNA reads TGCGCCAGCAGCCTGACAGGGGGGAACACTGAAGCTTTCTTT. This translates into CASSLTGGNTEAFF.

V and J are TRBV6-2 or TRBV6-3 and TRBJ1-3; TRBD1 agrees at 7 bases. Germline loops: CDR1 MNHEY, CDR2 SVGEGT. V shed 6 bases, J shed 2 bases, and the junction held 4 bases outside the gene matches. The CDR3 consists of 14 residues. Written as DNA, the CDR3 is TGTGCCAGCAGCGCCGGACAGGCTGGAAACACCATATATTTT. It yields the protein CASSAGQAGNTIYF.

The V and J genes are TRBV6-5 and TRBJ1-2, with D possibly TRBD1 on 6 matching bases. Germline CDR1 reads MNHEY; CDR2 reads SVGAGI. This CDR3 spans 13 amino acids. V was trimmed by 7 bases and J by 4 bases, leaving 13 bases between them. The CDR3 DNA is TGTGCCAGCACGGGGGGGGCGACCTATGGCTACACCTTC. This encodes CASTGGATYGYTF.

The V call is TRBV3-1 (or the pseudogene TRBV3-2), the J call TRBJ2-7; 10 bases line up with TRBD2. Trimming at V came to 4 bases and at J to 6 bases, leaving 9 bases not matched to a gene. This CDR3 is built from 15 residues. Germline values: CDR1 LGHDT, CDR2 YNNKEL (reference sequence). The CDR3 is CASSPAGGRGPEQYF. The CDR3 nucleotides are TGTGCCAGCAGCCCAGCGGGGGGGCGAGGTCCCGAGCAGTACTTC.

This clone was seen more than once but under ten times. The rearrangement joins TRBV3-1 (or the pseudogene TRBV3-2) to TRBJ2-4; D unclear. The V gene's germline CDR1 is LGHDT and CDR2 YNNKEL (reference sequence). V gave up 4 bases and J gave up 7 bases, with 8 bases separating them. This CDR3 spans 12 amino acids. The CDR3 reads CASSPRVNIQYF. CDR3 DNA: TGTGCCAGCAGCCCCCGGGTGAACATTCAGTACTTC.

The rearrangement uses TRBV2 and TRBJ2-2; 11 nucleotides match TRBD2. Per germline, CDR1 SNHLY and CDR2 FYNNEI. CDR3 length equals 14 residues. Germline trimming cut 8 bases from V and 5 bases from J; bases unmatched to any gene: 4. This chain's CDR3 is CASGGTSGTGELFF. The CDR3 nucleotides read TGTGCCAGCGGCGGGACTAGCGGAACCGGGGAGCTGTTTTTT.

The chain has TRBV15 and TRBJ1-1, with D perhaps TRBD1 (6 bases). The CDR3 length is 16 residues. Trimming took off 0 bases at V and 1 base at J, with 12 bases between the two ends. Germline CDR1 reads LNHNV; CDR2 reads YYDKDF (reference sequence). CDR3 bases: TGTGCCACCAGCAGAGATGAGGGACACCAGAACACTGAAGCTTTCTTT. Translating gives CATSRDEGHQNTEAFF.

This chain links TRBV10-3 with TRBJ1-2; 7 nucleotides align to TRBD1. Germline trimming cut 6 bases from V and 3 bases from J; bases unmatched to any gene: 7. This CDR3 is 14 amino acids long. CDR1 is ENHRY and CDR2 is SYGVKD in the germline V gene. The CDR3 region has the DNA TGTGCCATCAGGAGACAGGGTAACGACTATGGCTACACCTTC. This translates into CAIRRQGNDYGYTF.

This clone was picked up a small number of times. The genes are TRBV2 and TRBJ2-2; 9 bases agree with TRBD2. This CDR3 spans 18 amino acids. Germline CDR1 is SNHLY and CDR2 is FYNNEI. Trimming removed 2 bases from V and 4 bases from J; junction bases left unmatched: 11. The CDR3 region has the DNA TGTGCCAGCAGTGAATTTTACAGCGGGGGGAAGCTCACCGGGGAGCTGTTTTTT. Protein sequence: CASSEFYSGGKLTGELFF.

The chain combines TRBV19 with TRBJ1-5; possible D gene TRBD1, 5 bases. The CDR3 covers 14 residues. The V end was cut by 6 bases, the J end by 3 bases, with 12 bases between. The germline CDR1 and CDR2 sequences are LNHDA and SQIVND (reference sequence). The CDR3 loop is CASSDQGNNQPQHF. The CDR3 DNA is TGTGCCAGTAGCGATCAGGGAAACAATCAGCCCCAGCATTTT.